The 26 T cell receptor beta chains below come from one sample, sequenced in a study of graft-versus-host responses after intestinal transplantation. The repertoire was sequenced with immunoSEQ multiplex PCR; TCRdb's copy has only in-frame clones and lacks some. The data show roughly 6,900 clones, around 65% seen once. Processed graft tissue released its intraepithelial and lamina propria lymphocytes. The specimen was ileum tissue, collected less than 60 days after transplant. These receptors all stem from a human patient who received an intestinal transplant, so some T cells may come from the graft donor.

The rearrangement links TRBV7-8 to TRBJ2-1; weak D call: TRBD2 (6 bases). V was clipped by 0 bases and J by 2 bases, with 14 bases between them. This CDR3 spans 17 amino acids. Germline lookup yields CDR1 SGHVS and CDR2 FQNEAQ. The CDR3 DNA is TGTGCCAGCAGCTTAGCGTACGGGGGTGGCCCCTACAATGAGCAGTTCTTC. This codes for CASSLAYGGGPYNEQFF.

This clone has just one count. V usage is TRBV21-1 and J usage is TRBJ1-5; TRBD1, the table's D call, was not compared with the DNA. TRBV21-1 is a recognized pseudogene. This CDR3 has 15 amino acids. The chain's CDR3 is CASSKGDRENQPQHF. As DNA, the CDR3 is TGTGCCAGCAGCAAAGGGGACAGGGAGAATCAGCCCCAGCATTTT.

Judged by abundance, this clone is medium-sized. The genes are TRBV7-9 and TRBJ2-5; tentative D call: TRBD1 (5 bases). This CDR3 spans 16 amino acids. CDR1 SEHNR and CDR2 FQNEAQ come from the germline V gene (reference sequence). Trimming pared 3 bases from V and 3 bases from J, leaving 17 bases between. CDR3 coding DNA: TGTGCCAGCAGCTTTCCCCAGGGTTGGAGTGAAGAGACCCAGTACTTC. Its protein is CASSFPQGWSEETQYF.

V usage is TRBV25-1 and J usage is TRBJ1-2; a possible D gene is TRBD1 (5 bases). Germline-derived CDR1 and CDR2 are MGHDK and SYGVNS. The CDR3 runs to 11 residues. V was pared by 3 bases and J by 7 bases, with 6 bases between. The CDR3 sequence: CASSEGGGYTF. CDR3 DNA sequence: TGTGCCAGCAGTGAGGGGGGTGGCTACACCTTC.

This rearrangement joins TRBV2 to TRBJ1-4; 8 nucleotides align to TRBD1. The germline CDR1 and CDR2 sequences are SNHLY and FYNNEI. CDR3 length: 14 residues. V was clipped by 7 bases and J by 5 bases; unmatched bases: 6. CDR3 nucleotides: TGTGCCAGCAACCCCGGGACAGGAAATGAAAAACTGTTTTTT. Translating it yields CASNPGTGNEKLFF.

The J gene is TRBJ1-6, the V gene TRBV25-1; weak D call: TRBD1 (5 bases). CDR1 and CDR2 from the germline V gene are MGHDK and SYGVNS. Trimming took off 8 bases at V and 7 bases at J, with 12 bases between the two ends. The length of the CDR3 is 13 residues. The CDR3 region is CASEGGGNSPLHF. The CDR3 DNA follows: TGTGCCAGCGAAGGTGGGGGGAATTCACCCCTCCACTTT.

This sequence joins TRBV7-8 and TRBJ2-3, with 7 bases that match TRBD1. Unmatched junction bases numbered 10, after V lost 1 base and J lost 6 bases. Germline V gives CDR1 SGHVS, CDR2 FQNEAQ. The CDR3 contains 16 residues. CDR3 DNA sequence: TGTGCCAGCAGCTTAGGGTCGGCAGGGGGTGGTGATACGCAGTATTTT. This gives the protein CASSLGSAGGGDTQYF. Full variable domain (missing parts from reference TRBV7-8 and TRBJ2-3): GAGVSQSPRYKVAKRGQDVALRCDPISGHVSLFWYQQALGQGPEFLTYFQNEAQLDKSGLPSDRFFAERPEGSVSTLKIQRTQQEDSAVYLCASSLGSAGGGDTQYFGPGTRLTVL.

This clone occurred once. The chain employs TRBV5-3 and TRBJ2-1; 7 nucleotides align to TRBD1. TRBV5-3 is reported as an ORF; its role is uncertain. This CDR3 spans 15 amino acids. The V segment lost 4 bases and the J segment 8 bases; nucleotides outside the gene matches: 12. CDR3 in amino acids: CARSHKTDREDEQFF. CDR3 nucleotide sequence: TGTGCCAGAAGCCACAAGACTGACAGGGAAGATGAGCAGTTCTTC.

The chain employs TRBV5-6 and TRBJ1-4; no definite D call. Trimming shortened V by 1 base and J by 7 bases, and 8 bases separated the two germline ends. Germline V lookup: CDR1 SGHDT, CDR2 YYEEEE. This CDR3 is built from 13 residues. CDR3 DNA sequence: TGTGCCAGCAGCTTGTGGGAGGGTGAAAAACTGTTTTTT. Amino acids: CASSLWEGEKLFF. The variable domain in full, with the rest retrieved from reference TRBV5-6 and TRBJ1-4, is DAGVTQSPTHLIKTRGQQVTLRCSPKSGHDTVSWYQQALGQGPQFIFQYYEEEERQRGNFPDRFSGHQFPNYSSELNVNALLLGDSALYLCASSLWEGEKLFFGSGTQLSVL.

The gene calls are TRBV5-5 and TRBJ2-1; no firm D call. Germline assignment: CDR1 SGHKS and CDR2 YYEKEE (reference sequence). The CDR3 contains 15 residues. With 0 bases removed from V and 2 bases from J, the gap between germline ends came to 9 bases. The CDR3 loop reads CASSLVHTPYNEQFF. The CDR3 nucleotides read TGTGCCAGCAGCTTGGTTCACACCCCCTACAATGAGCAGTTCTTC.

This sequence joins TRBV9 and TRBJ2-2; D is possibly TRBD2 (5 bases). Germline-derived CDR1 and CDR2 are SGDLS and YYNGEE. V lost 3 bases and J 5 bases, leaving 14 bases between the germline ends. This CDR3 is 15 amino acids long. CDR3 in amino acids: CASSGGVILTGELFF. CDR3 nucleotides: TGTGCCAGCAGCGGGGGAGTGATATTAACCGGGGAGCTGTTTTTT.

The J gene is TRBJ1-2, the V gene TRBV27; 8 bases line up with TRBD1. Germline V gene sequence: CDR1 MNHEY, CDR2 SMNVEV (reference sequence). The CDR3 runs 14 residues. J gave up 4 bases and V 0 bases, and 1 base lay outside the gene matches. The CDR3 is CASSLSDRGYGYTF. The CDR3 DNA reads TGTGCCAGCAGTTTATCCGACAGGGGCTATGGCTACACCTTC.

The rearrangement links TRBV5-6 to TRBJ2-3; TRBD1 matches 7 bases. Germline trimming cut 5 bases from V and 5 bases from J; bases unmatched to any gene: 2. Per the germline V gene, CDR1 is SGHDT and CDR2 is YYEEEE. There are 12 residues in the CDR3. The CDR3 nucleotides are TGTGCCAGCAGTTACAGGGGAGATACGCAGTATTTT. Its protein is CASSYRGDTQYF.

Turning to this clone: Additional DNA sequences in this sample encode the identical CDR3. The V call is TRBV28, the J call TRBJ1-6; tentatively, D is TRBD1 (5 bases). The CDR3 consists of 16 residues. The germline V gene has CDR1 MDHEN and CDR2 SYDVKM. The V and J ends lost 3 bases and 0 bases respectively, with 9 bases between them. CDR3 residues: CASSFRGSSYNSPLHF. The DNA for the CDR3 is TGTGCCAGCAGTTTTCGGGGGAGCTCCTATAATTCACCCCTCCACTTT.

The rearrangement uses TRBV30 and TRBJ2-3, with D maybe TRBD1 (7 bases). Trimming removed 3 bases at V and 4 bases at J, with 14 bases between. The CDR3 totals 14 residues. Looked up from germline, CDR1 is GTSNPN and CDR2 is SVGIG (reference sequence). The CDR3: CAWRRQGGADTQYF. CDR3 coding DNA: TGTGCCTGGAGAAGGCAGGGGGGTGCAGATACGCAGTATTTT.

This chain uses TRBV4-2 with TRBJ2-7; the match to TRBD1 covers 7 bases. This CDR3 region has 13 residues. V shed 5 bases and J 1 base; nucleotides not matched to a gene: 2. The germline gives CDR1 LGHNA, CDR2 YNFKEQ. The CDR3 is CASSVRGSYEQYV. The CDR3 DNA sequence: TGTGCCAGCAGCGTCAGGGGGTCCTACGAGCAGTACGTC.

As for this clone: Germline and junction disagree at one end, which may indicate a read error. The rearrangement joins TRBV15 to TRBJ1-1; TRBD1 is a possible D gene (6 bases). The CDR3 covers 13 residues. Per the germline V gene, CDR1 is LNHNV and CDR2 is YYDKDF (reference sequence). The CDR3 region is CATSRAGGTEASF. The CDR3 DNA sequence: TGTGCCACCAGCAGAGCTGGGGGCACTGAAGCTTCCTTT.

This clone was seen only once. The CDR3 protein is CASSQFLGDTQYF. As DNA, the CDR3 is TGTGCCAGCAGCCAATTCCTCGGAGATACGCAGTATTTT. The chain joins TRBV4-2 to TRBJ2-3, with D hard to call. Trimming removed 2 bases from V and 5 bases from J, with 8 bases in between. Per germline, CDR1 LGHNA and CDR2 YNFKEQ. The CDR3 runs 13 residues.

V usage is TRBV28 and J usage is TRBJ1-4; 8 positions agree with TRBD1. This CDR3 contains 15 residues. Germline V gives CDR1 MDHEN, CDR2 SYDVKM. V was clipped by 6 bases and J by 0 bases; unmatched bases: 3. CDR3 nucleotide sequence: TGTGCCAGCAGACCACAGGGGGCAACTAATGAAAAACTGTTTTTT. It codes for CASRPQGATNEKLFF.

The chain employs TRBV6-1 and TRBJ1-1, with no clear D. V was clipped by 11 bases and J by 0 bases, with 13 bases between them. Looked up from germline, CDR1 is MNHNS and CDR2 is SASEGT. There are 13 residues in the CDR3. Here the CDR3 reads CAGGPLLNTEAFF. The CDR3 DNA reads as TGTGCCGGAGGACCGTTGCTGAACACTGAAGCTTTCTTT.

The chain combines TRBV18 with TRBJ1-1; possibly TRBD1 for D (5 bases). Germline lookup yields CDR1 KGHSH and CDR2 LQKENI. Trimming shortened V by 3 bases and J by 8 bases, and 7 bases separated the two germline ends. The CDR3 has 11 amino acids. CDR3 nucleotide sequence: TGTGCCAGCTCACCGGGACTGGAAGCTTTCTTT. It is translated as CASSPGLEAFF.

This sequence joins TRBV28 and TRBJ2-2; D is perhaps TRBD2 (7 bases). The CDR3 covers 12 residues. Looked up from germline, CDR1 is MDHEN and CDR2 is SYDVKM. The V gene lost 7 bases and the J gene lost 7 bases, with 10 bases spanning the gap. CDR3 sequence: CASKGEGGELFF. Written as DNA, the CDR3 is TGTGCCAGCAAGGGGGAGGGCGGGGAGCTGTTTTTT. The full variable domain, completed using reference TRBV28 and TRBJ2-2, is DVKVTQSSRYLVKRTGEKVFLECVQDMDHENMFWYRQDPGLGLRLIYFSYDVKMKEKGDIPEGYSVSREKKERFSLILESASTNQTSMYLCASKGEGGELFFGEGSRLTVL.

This sequence joins TRBV5-1 and TRBJ2-5; 12 positions agree with TRBD2. Germline assignment: CDR1 SGHRS and CDR2 YFSETQ. The CDR3 is made up of 15 amino acids. Germline trimming cut 0 bases from V and 4 bases from J; bases unmatched to any gene: 1. The CDR3 bases are TGCGCCAGCAGCTTGGAACTAGCGGGGGGAGAGACCCAGTACTTC. Translating it yields CASSLELAGGETQYF.

The CDR3 bases are TGTGCCAGCTGGGTAGCGGGGCAAAATAATGAGCAGTTCTTC. This gives the protein CASWVAGQNNEQFF. The chain employs TRBV27 and TRBJ2-1; 8 nucleotides agree with TRBD2. V was pared by 8 bases and J by 7 bases, with 10 bases of the junction left unmatched. Germline CDR1 reads MNHEY; CDR2 reads SMNVEV (reference sequence). The CDR3 is made up of 14 amino acids.

The chain is built from TRBV14 and TRBJ1-2; 7 bases map to TRBD1. Per germline, CDR1 SGHDN and CDR2 FVKESK. Trimming took 0 bases from V and 4 from J; bases not matched to a gene: 8. The CDR3 has 16 amino acids. The CDR3 DNA sequence: TGTGCCAGCAGCCAAGATGGAAGGGGGCGCTTCTATGGCTACACCTTC. Protein: CASSQDGRGRFYGYTF.

The V gene is TRBV7-9, the J gene TRBJ2-1; TRBD1 matches at 11 bases. The CDR3 runs 16 residues. Germline CDR1 reads SEHNR; CDR2 reads FQNEAQ (reference sequence). V was clipped by 4 bases and J by 3 bases; unmatched bases: 5. This CDR3 is CASSSGQGEFYNEQFF. For the CDR3, the DNA is TGTGCCAGCAGCTCGGGACAGGGGGAGTTCTACAATGAGCAGTTCTTC.